This passage covers 26 T cell receptor beta chains from one sample sequenced in a study of blood T cells in healthy people across ages. For the second PCR, which ran for about 7 to 12 cycles, a sample-barcoded 5' primer and a J-beta primer mix were used. TCRdb used MiXCR to reprocess the 5' RACE reads, holding one entry per CDR3 protein. The sample records about 1,000,000 distinct CDR3 sequences, 40% to 45% being singletons. Specimen: blood. These receptors were collected from a woman between 55 and 75 years old in good health.

This chain links TRBV29-1 with TRBJ1-1; D not resolved. The CDR3 contains 12 residues. Between the trimmed V and J ends, which lost 4 bases and 1 base, there was a span of 7 bases. CDR1 is SQVTM, CDR2 ANQGSEA, per germline. The CDR3: CSVGVGNTEAFF. CDR3 nucleotides: TGCAGCGTTGGGGTAGGGAACACTGAAGCTTTCTTT.

The chain has TRBV4-1 and TRBJ1-2; D unresolved. Germline values: CDR1 MGHRA, CDR2 YSYEKL. The germline V and J ends were trimmed by 0 bases and 5 bases, with 7 bases remaining between them. This CDR3 has 13 residues. CDR3 protein: CASSQEGRYGYTF. Written as DNA, the CDR3 is TGCGCCAGCAGCCAAGAAGGGAGATATGGCTACACCTTC.

The chain recombines TRBV20-1 with TRBJ2-7; 8 bases are a match to TRBD2. V shed 6 bases and J 7 bases; nucleotides not matched to a gene: 14. Germline V gives CDR1 DFQATT, CDR2 SNEGSKA (reference sequence). The CDR3 spans 14 residues. The CDR3 spells CSAMSPGLGREQYF. The DNA of the CDR3 is TGCAGTGCGATGAGTCCGGGACTAGGGCGGGAGCAGTACTTC.

This clonotype was seen a single time. The V gene is TRBV28, the J gene TRBJ2-7; 8 positions agree with TRBD2. The CDR3 consists of 13 residues. V lost 10 bases and J lost 6; bases outside the gene matches: 11. The V gene's germline CDR1 is MDHEN and CDR2 SYDVKM. The CDR3 here is CATTGTRWFEQYF. The CDR3 DNA follows: TGTGCCACAACCGGGACTAGGTGGTTCGAGCAGTACTTC.

The chain uses TRBV20-1 and TRBJ2-3; 11 bases align to TRBD2. After removal of 6 bases from V and 2 bases from J, the junction contained 10 bases not matched to a gene. The V gene's germline CDR1 is DFQATT and CDR2 SNEGSKA (reference sequence). This CDR3 spans 16 amino acids. CDR3 sequence: CSASLKGLADTDTQYF. In nucleotides, the CDR3 is TGCAGTGCGAGCCTAAAGGGACTAGCGGACACAGATACGCAGTATTTT.

The chain employs TRBV12-3 or TRBV12-4 and TRBJ2-5; 12 bases are a match to TRBD2. The CDR3 consists of 16 residues. Trimming at V came to 4 bases and at J to 4 bases, leaving 7 bases not matched to a gene. CDR3 residues: CASSSETSGRLETQYF. In DNA, the CDR3 is TGTGCCAGCAGTTCCGAGACTAGCGGGAGATTAGAGACCCAGTACTTC.

V is TRBV7-9 and J is TRBJ2-5; D remains unclear. CDR1 is SEHNR and CDR2 is FQNEAQ in the germline V gene (reference sequence). The CDR3 consists of 15 residues. Trimming shortened V by 5 bases and J by 5 bases, and 18 bases separated the two germline ends. CDR3 in DNA: TGTGCCAGCAGCCAAAGCGCTCAGTCCCGGGAGACCCAGTACTTC. Translating gives CASSQSAQSRETQYF. The entire variable domain, with the rest obtained from reference TRBV7-9 and TRBJ2-5, is as follows: DTGVSQNPRHKITKRGQNVTFRCDPISEHNRLYWYRQTLGQGPEFLTYFQNEAQLEKSRLLSDRFSAERPKGSFSTLEIQRTEQGDSAMYLCASSQSAQSRETQYFGPGTRLLVL.

This chain links TRBV30 with TRBJ2-1; TRBD2 agrees at 8 bases. The V segment lost 0 bases and the J segment 7 bases; nucleotides outside the gene matches: 8. The length of the CDR3 is 15 residues. The germline gives CDR1 GTSNPN, CDR2 SVGIG (reference sequence). CDR3 nucleotide sequence: TGTGCCTGGAGTGTTAAGGCTAGCGGGCGGAATGAGCAGTTCTTC. Translated, it gives CAWSVKASGRNEQFF. Full variable domain (rest looked up from reference TRBV30 and TRBJ2-1): SQTIHQWPATLVQPVGSPLSLECTVEGTSNPNLYWYRQAAGRGLQLLFYSVGIGQISSEVPQNLSASRPQDRQFILSSKKLLLSDSGFYLCAWSVKASGRNEQFFGPGTRLTVL.

This chain joins TRBV11-2 and TRBJ2-5; 7 bases match TRBD2. J was trimmed by 5 bases and V by 5 bases; bases with no gene match: 14. Germline assignment: CDR1 SGHAT and CDR2 FQNNGV. The CDR3 has 16 amino acids. CDR3 coding DNA: TGTGCCAGCAGCCCCCGAGCCCCCTCCGGGAGGGAGACCCAGTACTTC. It yields the protein CASSPRAPSGRETQYF.

This clonotype was seen more than once but under ten times. With a much larger clone just one base away, this may be a read error. This chain joins TRBV4-1 and TRBJ2-1; D unclear. The V gene's germline CDR1 is MGHRA and CDR2 YSYEKL. Trimming removed 0 bases at V and 4 bases at J, with 19 bases between. This CDR3 is built from 18 residues. CDR3 sequence: CASSQETSAVRSYNEQFF. In nucleotides, the CDR3 is TGCGCCAGCAGCCAAGAAACGTCGGCGGTCAGAAGTTACAATGAGCAGTTCTTC.

The gene calls are TRBV5-8 and TRBJ2-1; 13 nucleotides agree with TRBD2. The CDR3 contains 15 residues. The germline V gene encodes CDR1 SGHTS and CDR2 YDEGEE. V dropped 8 bases and J dropped 8; count of bases not matched to a gene: 10. This CDR3 is CASGLAGVIVHEQFF. The CDR3 DNA sequence: TGTGCCAGTGGACTAGCGGGAGTGATAGTCCATGAGCAGTTCTTC.

V is TRBV5-1 and J is TRBJ2-5, with unresolved D. CDR3 length: 14 amino acids. Germline loops: CDR1 SGHRS, CDR2 YFSETQ. V was clipped by 0 bases and J by 5 bases, with 11 bases between them. CDR3 loop: CASSLVRADETQYF. In nucleotides, the CDR3 is TGCGCCAGCAGCTTGGTCCGGGCCGACGAGACCCAGTACTTC.

This clonotype has only a few counts. The DNA of the CDR3 is TGTGCCAGCAGCTTGGATCCCCGGGAGACCCAGTACTTC. It yields the protein CASSLDPRETQYF. The chain has TRBV5-4 and TRBJ2-5; D remains unclear. V shed 0 bases and J shed 5 bases, with 8 bases lying between them. The CDR3 has 13 residues. The germline gives CDR1 SGHNT, CDR2 YYREEE (reference sequence).

This clonotype was found a few times. V and J are TRBV29-1 and TRBJ2-4; 7 bases match TRBD1. The CDR3 loop spans 12 amino acids. Germline CDR1 is SQVTM and CDR2 is ANQGSEA. V lost 6 bases, J lost 8 bases, and 7 bases stayed unmatched. Here the CDR3 DNA reads TGCAGCGTCGAGACAGGGTTGGACATTCAGTACTTC. This gives the protein CSVETGLDIQYF.

There are a few counts of this clonotype. This sequence joins TRBV27 and TRBJ2-1; 9 bases map to TRBD1. Germline CDR1 is MNHEY and CDR2 is SMNVEV (reference sequence). V gave up 6 bases and J gave up 0 bases; unmatched junction bases: 3. The CDR3 is 15 residues long. The CDR3 is CASRGQGSSYNEQFF. The CDR3 DNA reads as TGTGCCAGCAGAGGACAGGGGTCCTCCTACAATGAGCAGTTCTTC.

To note about this clonotype: A junction boundary mismatches the germline segment, possibly from a read error. The chain carries TRBV20-1 and TRBJ2-7; TRBD1 agrees at 9 bases. CDR3 length: 14 amino acids. From germline, CDR1 is DFQATT and CDR2 SNEGSKA (reference sequence). CDR3 residues: CSAATGGSSDEQYF. DNA of the CDR3: TGCAGTGCTGCGACAGGGGGGTCCTCCGACGAGCAGTACTTC.

This clonotype has a count of ten or more. The gene calls are TRBV7-2 and TRBJ1-2; D gene ambiguous. Germline values: CDR1 SGHTA, CDR2 FQGNSA. This CDR3 region has 13 residues. V was clipped by 4 bases and J by 5 bases, with 11 bases between them. CDR3 in DNA: TGTGCCAGCAGCTCCGGGCCTTTGTATGGCTACACCTTC. This sequence encodes CASSSGPLYGYTF.

V usage is TRBV20-1 and J usage is TRBJ1-1; D gene unclear. From germline, CDR1 is DFQATT and CDR2 SNEGSKA (reference sequence). The CDR3 covers 13 residues. The V end lost 4 bases, the J end lost 0 bases, and 9 bases lay between the germline ends. The CDR3 spells CSAKKNLNTEAFF. The DNA for the CDR3 is TGCAGTGCTAAGAAGAACCTGAACACTGAAGCTTTCTTT.

In its sample, this clonotype was seen a few times. This chain joins TRBV29-1 and TRBJ2-7, with 10 bases matching TRBD1. The CDR3 covers 15 residues. V gave up 4 bases and J gave up 1 base; unmatched junction bases: 7. In germline, CDR1 is SQVTM, CDR2 ANQGSEA. CDR3 in DNA: TGCAGCGTTGTTCGTCTGGACAGGGGGTCCTACGAGCAGTACTTC. It translates to CSVVRLDRGSYEQYF.

J is TRBJ1-2 and V is TRBV27, with 7 bases lining up with TRBD1. J lost 3 bases, V lost 7 bases, and 5 bases had no gene match. Germline-derived CDR1 and CDR2 are MNHEY and SMNVEV (reference sequence). This CDR3 region has 13 residues. The DNA for the CDR3 is TGTGCCAGCATGCCAGGGGGACACTATGGCTACACCTTC. Translated: CASMPGGHYGYTF.

As regards this clonotype: One base away lies a much larger clone, so this may be a sequencing read error. The V gene is TRBV27, the J gene TRBJ2-5; a possible D gene is TRBD2 (5 bases). Germline V gene lookup returns CDR1 MNHEY and CDR2 SMNVEV (reference sequence). The CDR3 runs 14 residues. V lost 2 bases, J lost 3 bases, and 10 bases lay in between. CDR3 sequence reads: CASSLRGVKETQYF. The CDR3 region has the DNA TGTGCCAGCAGTTTACGGGGAGTGAAAGAGACCCAGTACTTC.

The chain is built from TRBV20-1 and TRBJ2-3, with TRBD2 identical over 7 bases. Germline V gives CDR1 DFQATT, CDR2 SNEGSKA (reference sequence). The CDR3 is 14 amino acids. The V gene end was trimmed by 5 bases and the J gene end by 4 bases; junction bases not matched to a gene: 9. The CDR3 region is CSAERAAGADTQYF. The CDR3 region has the DNA TGCAGTGCTGAAAGGGCGGCGGGAGCAGATACGCAGTATTTT.

In this sample, this clonotype turned up a few times. This chain links TRBV2 with TRBJ2-5; D possibly uses TRBD1 or TRBD2 (5 bases each). CDR3 length: 18 residues. V was trimmed by 3 bases and J by 4 bases, leaving 24 bases between them. Germline V lookup: CDR1 SNHLY, CDR2 FYNNEI. The CDR3 DNA follows: TGTGCCAGCAGTGATCAATATCTCGCCGGGACCCCGGGAGAGACCCAGTACTTC. Translated, it gives CASSDQYLAGTPGETQYF.

This clonotype was detected ten times or more. The genes are TRBV6-4 and TRBJ2-1, with 10 nucleotides matching TRBD2. This CDR3 is built from 16 residues. The junction had 3 bases not matched to a gene; V was cut back by 0 bases and J by 4 bases. CDR1 is MRHNA and CDR2 is SNTAGT in the germline V gene. The CDR3 nucleotides are TGTGCCAGCAGTGACTCGGCTAGCGGGAGTTACAATGAGCAGTTCTTC. Protein product: CASSDSASGSYNEQFF.

This chain's CDR3 is CASTYDRGLVETQYF. CDR3 in DNA: TGTGCCAGCACCTACGACAGGGGGCTAGTGGAGACCCAGTACTTC. This chain links TRBV2 with TRBJ2-7, with 10 positions matching TRBD1. The DNA matches TRBJ2-5 better at its end, which makes the J call doubtful. Germline CDR1 is SNHLY and CDR2 is FYNNEI. The CDR3 has 15 amino acids.

This clonotype was seen a single time. This chain joins TRBV6-2 or TRBV6-3 and TRBJ2-7, with D perhaps matching TRBD1 or TRBD2 (7 bases each). The better agreement between TRBJ2-5 and the DNA end casts doubt on the J call. Germline CDR1 reads MNHEY; CDR2 reads SVGEGT. This CDR3 has 15 amino acids. CDR3 region: CASSGKTGRGETQYF. DNA for the CDR3: TGTGCCAGCAGTGGCAAGACAGGGCGGGGGGAGACCCAGTACTTC.